What follows is one T cell receptor (beta chain) and its context. The antigen remains unidentified. This entry is derived from a study of cytomegalovirus exposure and HLA in healthy donors. The study, taken as a whole, reports: The study put some 150 TCR beta chains on its list as cytomegalovirus-associated. Per a prior analysis, the majority of TCR beta V segments were productive roughly 87% or roughly 30% of the time.

V dropped 3 bases and J dropped 0; count of bases not matched to a gene: 1. The CDR3 is made up of 15 amino acids. Germline V lookup: CDR1 LNHDA, CDR2 SQIVND (reference sequence). The PCR made use of 60 Vbeta and 13 Jbeta primers. Using immunoSEQ multiplex PCR, the repertoire was profiled, and TCRdb retains in-frame clones only, with some absent. Found here are about 90,000 clones; the top ten clones hold around 3.4%. V gene TRBV19 combines with J gene TRBJ2-1, with 8 bases aligning to TRBD1. The clonotype comes from a woman in her 30s in good health and CMV-seronegative. Sequenced: PBMCs. The CDR3 DNA reads as TGTGCCAGTAGTATCGGACAGGGCTCCTACAATGAGCAGTTCTTC. Translated, it gives CASSIGQGSYNEQFF.